The 18 T cell receptor beta chains below all came from one sample that was sequenced in a study of blood T cell repertoires in COVID-19. Only in-frame clones appear in the TCRdb table, and some are missing; sequencing was by immunoSEQ multiplex PCR. This sample carries roughly 45,000 clones, over 90% of them seen once, and the ten largest clones take about 1%. Sequenced: peripheral blood. These receptors all stem from a man aged 60 to 69 with COVID-19, enrolled during active disease.

The chain uses TRBV29-1 and TRBJ2-7; 13 positions agree with TRBD2. CDR3 length: 15 residues. Trimming removed 5 bases from V and 3 bases from J; junction bases left unmatched: 7. Per germline, CDR1 SQVTM and CDR2 ANQGSEA. The CDR3 sequence is CSVPGTSGALYEQYF. The CDR3, as DNA: TGCAGCGTTCCGGGGACTAGCGGGGCCCTCTACGAGCAGTACTTC.

Written as DNA, the CDR3 is TGCGCCAGCAGCTACACCGGGACAGGGGCCCGACCCCTCCACTTT. Its protein product is CASSYTGTGARPLHF. The V and J genes are TRBV5-1 and TRBJ1-6; 10 bases fit TRBD1. Per germline, CDR1 SGHRS and CDR2 YFSETQ. This CDR3 region has 15 residues. V lost 3 bases, J lost 12 bases, and 9 bases stayed unmatched.

The chain has TRBV7-9 and TRBJ2-1; 13 nucleotides match TRBD2. The CDR3 has 16 amino acids. Germline V gene lookup returns CDR1 SEHNR and CDR2 FQNEAQ (reference sequence). Trimming at V came to 2 bases and at J to 5 bases, leaving 3 bases not matched to a gene. CDR3 sequence (DNA): TGTGCCAGCAGCTTATTAGGGACTAGCGGGAACAATGAGCAGTTCTTC. As protein: CASSLLGTSGNNEQFF.

V gene TRBV9 combines with J gene TRBJ2-2, with 10 positions matching TRBD1. The CDR3 spans 19 residues. Per germline, CDR1 SGDLS and CDR2 YYNGEE. The V and J ends lost 4 bases and 3 bases, in that order; junction bases with no gene match: 15. The CDR3 DNA sequence: TGTGCCAGCAGCCTCTATGGGGGACAGGGGCGAATACACACCGGGGAGCTGTTTTTT. Translating gives CASSLYGGQGRIHTGELFF.

The chain has TRBV19 and TRBJ2-1, with D possibly TRBD1 on 5 matching bases. The CDR3 length is 15 residues. Trimming removed 1 base at V and 5 bases at J, with 12 bases between. Germline assignment: CDR1 LNHDA and CDR2 SQIVND (reference sequence). The CDR3 spells CASSIGQGRDNEQFF. The CDR3 DNA is TGTGCCAGTAGTATAGGCCAGGGTAGAGACAATGAGCAGTTCTTC.

The rearrangement uses TRBV27 and TRBJ2-1; 9 bases align to TRBD1. The CDR3 sequence is 16 residues long. Germline V gene lookup returns CDR1 MNHEY and CDR2 SMNVEV (reference sequence). Trimming took 6 bases from V and 3 from J; bases not matched to a gene: 9. The CDR3 protein is CASRGTTGGGYNEQFF. The CDR3 DNA reads as TGTGCCAGCAGGGGAACCACAGGGGGCGGCTACAATGAGCAGTTCTTC.

There are a few counts of this clone. The chain carries TRBV12-3 or TRBV12-4 and TRBJ1-2; a weak D match, TRBD1 (5 bases). This CDR3 is built from 13 residues. Trimming removed 6 bases from V and 5 bases from J, with 13 bases in between. DNA for the CDR3: TGTGCCAGCAGCCAAGGACAAACTTATGGCTACACCTTC. This sequence encodes CASSQGQTYGYTF.

The chain carries TRBV29-1 and TRBJ2-3, with no clear D. The CDR3 covers 17 residues. Deletions cut 3 bases from V and 0 bases from J, with 19 bases between. The germline V gene encodes CDR1 SQVTM and CDR2 ANQGSEA. DNA of the CDR3: TGCAGCGTTGAGAGATTTGCCAGCGCTCTTAGCACAGATACGCAGTATTTT. This gives the protein CSVERFASALSTDTQYF.

This clone was recorded once. The CDR3 sequence is CASSDGQGNQPQHF. In nucleotides, the CDR3 is TGCGCCAGCAGCGACGGACAGGGAAATCAGCCCCAGCATTTT. The rearrangement uses TRBV5-1 and TRBJ1-5; the match to TRBD1 covers 8 bases. V gave up 4 bases and J gave up 4 bases; unmatched junction bases: 4. This CDR3 spans 14 amino acids. Germline-derived CDR1 and CDR2 are SGHRS and YFSETQ. The full variable domain, rest sourced from reference TRBV5-1 and TRBJ1-5, is KAGVTQTPRYLIKTRGQQVTLSCSPISGHRSVSWYQQTPGQGLQFLFEYFSETQRNKGNFPGRFSGRQFSNSRSEMNVSTLELGDSALYLCASSDGQGNQPQHFGDGTRLSIL.

CDR3 nucleotide sequence: TGTGCCTGGACTGTAGGGGCAGGGGGCCAAGAGACCCAGTACTTC. It yields the protein CAWTVGAGGQETQYF. The chain uses TRBV30 and TRBJ2-5; TRBD1 matches 7 bases. Trimming removed 4 bases from V and 1 base from J; junction bases left unmatched: 9. This CDR3 contains 15 residues. Germline CDR1 is GTSNPN and CDR2 is SVGIG (reference sequence).

CDR3 sequence (DNA): TGTGCCAGCAGTTTATCTGGGACAGGGTTAGAAAAACTGTTTTTT. It encodes CASSLSGTGLEKLFF. This chain connects TRBV27 to TRBJ1-4; 9 nucleotides agree with TRBD1. Germline V gene lookup returns CDR1 MNHEY and CDR2 SMNVEV (reference sequence). The V gene end was trimmed by 0 bases and the J gene end by 8 bases; junction bases not matched to a gene: 4. This CDR3 comprises 15 residues.

This clone was found once. V is TRBV12-3 or TRBV12-4 and J is TRBJ1-2, with TRBD1 matching over 7 bases. Trimming took 7 bases from V and 3 from J; bases not matched to a gene: 2. CDR3 length: 12 amino acids. CDR3 sequence (DNA): TGTGCCAGCACGGGGACAGACTATGGCTACACCTTC. Its protein product is CASTGTDYGYTF.

This clone appeared a single time. The chain recombines TRBV5-5 with TRBJ1-2; unclear D gene. The CDR3 spans 12 residues. Trimming took off 4 bases at V and 6 bases at J, with 10 bases between the two ends. The germline V gene encodes CDR1 SGHKS and CDR2 YYEKEE (reference sequence). This chain's CDR3 is CASSLTVDGYTF. The CDR3 DNA sequence: TGTGCCAGCAGCCTGACTGTTGATGGCTACACCTTC.

The gene calls are TRBV7-2 and TRBJ1-1; 9 nucleotides align to TRBD1. Per the germline V gene, CDR1 is SGHTA and CDR2 is FQGNSA. Germline trimming cut 1 base from V and 1 base from J; bases unmatched to any gene: 7. The CDR3 covers 17 residues. CDR3 residues: CASSLGGTGSGNTEAFF. The CDR3 DNA follows: TGTGCCAGCAGCTTAGGGGGGACAGGGAGTGGGAACACTGAAGCTTTCTTT.

The rearrangement uses TRBV11-2 and TRBJ2-7; TRBD2 is a possible D gene (7 bases). V was shortened by 0 bases and J by 5 bases, with 17 bases between the two germline ends. This CDR3 comprises 16 residues. Germline lookup yields CDR1 SGHAT and CDR2 FQNNGV. The DNA of the CDR3 is TGTGCCAGCAGCTTAGATTTGGGGGGGGGCTCTGACGAGCAGTACTTC. This encodes CASSLDLGGGSDEQYF.

The J gene is TRBJ2-7, the V gene TRBV12-3 or TRBV12-4; TRBD1 matches at 9 bases. Germline trimming cut 7 bases from V and 5 bases from J; bases unmatched to any gene: 6. The CDR3 is 13 amino acids. The CDR3 is CASTHGQGHEQYF. CDR3 nucleotides: TGTGCCAGCACCCATGGACAGGGGCACGAGCAGTACTTC.

The V call is TRBV18, the J call TRBJ1-4, with 10 bases that match TRBD1. The CDR3 runs 14 residues. Germline CDR1 and CDR2: KGHSH and LQKENI. V lost 1 base and J lost 12; bases outside the gene matches: 5. CDR3 coding DNA: TGTGCCAGCTCACCACAGGGACAGGGGTTGGAACTGTTTTTT. Translation: CASSPQGQGLELFF.

V is TRBV5-1 and J is TRBJ2-7; D ambiguous. Trimming shortened V by 0 bases and J by 2 bases, and 6 bases separated the two germline ends. The CDR3 runs 13 residues. Germline-derived CDR1 and CDR2 are SGHRS and YFSETQ. The CDR3 region is CASSLAPTYEQYF. The CDR3 DNA is TGCGCCAGCAGCTTGGCCCCAACCTACGAGCAGTACTTC.